This T cell receptor beta chain was found in a study of blood T cell repertoires in COVID-19. Overall study: The origin of the acute and convalescent COVID-19 samples was the United States, Italy and Spain. PBMCs, B-cell-depleted T cells, or T cells were the source of the cDNA or gDNA that made up the material.

V lost 4 bases, J lost 6 bases, and 15 bases lay in between. Germline CDR1 reads GTSNPN; CDR2 reads SVGIG (reference sequence). The CDR3 length is 13 residues. Only in-frame clones appear in the TCRdb table, and some are missing; sequencing was by immunoSEQ multiplex PCR. The data contain 150,000 to 200,000 clones, 80% to 90% of them singletons. Sequencing was performed on peripheral blood. The TCR comes from a man between 60 and 75 years old with acute or convalescent COVID-19. The genes are TRBV30 and TRBJ1-1; weak D call: TRBD1 (6 bases). CDR3 residues: CAWNGRGTSEAFF. In nucleotides, the CDR3 is TGTGCCTGGAATGGCAGGGGTACCTCTGAAGCTTTCTTT.